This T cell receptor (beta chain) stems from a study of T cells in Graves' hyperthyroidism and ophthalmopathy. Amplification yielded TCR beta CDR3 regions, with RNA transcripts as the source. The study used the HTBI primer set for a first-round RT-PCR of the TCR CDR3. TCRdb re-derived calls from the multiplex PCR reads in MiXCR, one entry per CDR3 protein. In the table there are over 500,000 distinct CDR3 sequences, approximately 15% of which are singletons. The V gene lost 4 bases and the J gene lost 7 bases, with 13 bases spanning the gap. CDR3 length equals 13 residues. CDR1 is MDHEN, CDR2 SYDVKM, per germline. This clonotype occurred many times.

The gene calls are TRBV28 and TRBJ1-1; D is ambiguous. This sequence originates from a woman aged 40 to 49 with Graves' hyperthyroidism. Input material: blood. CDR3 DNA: TGTGCCAGCAGTTCGGCATCCGTCAGTGAAGCTTTCTTT. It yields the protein CASSSASVSEAFF.